Listed below are T cell receptor beta chains from one sample, sequenced in a study of T cells in Graves' hyperthyroidism and ophthalmopathy. TCRdb analysed the multiplex PCR reads with MiXCR anew, one entry per CDR3 protein. The sample has hundreds of thousands of distinct CDR3 sequences; approximately 13% are singletons. Sequenced input: blood. The source of these receptors is a woman aged 25-40 years with Graves' hyperthyroidism that later progressed to Graves' ophthalmopathy. Each CDR3 is given with its conserved first and last residue. A D gene is named only where the DNA matches it firmly. The listing skips clone size in some rows; elsewhere it reads once, few, many or a size class.

D	V	size	J	CDR3	DNA
TRBD2	TRBV12-3/TRBV12-4	many	TRBJ2-1	CASSSPPSGSVNEQFF	TGTGCCAGCAGTTCGCCCCCTAGCGGGAGTGTAAATGAGCAGTTCTTC
TRBD2	TRBV6-2/TRBV6-3	few	TRBJ2-7	CATTGGASGANYEQYF	TGTGCCACCACCGGAGGGGCGAGCGGGGCTAACTACGAGCAGTACTTC
TRBD1	TRBV10-3	many	TRBJ1-2	CAISPGQDPGYGYTF	TGTGCCATCAGCCCTGGACAGGACCCAGGCTATGGCTACACCTTC
-	TRBV27	many	TRBJ1-6	CASAAGPSNSPLHF	TGTGCCAGCGCGGCGGGCCCTAGTAATTCACCCCTCCACTTT
-	TRBV2	many	TRBJ1-5	CASSEAKFWQNQPQHF	TGTGCCAGCAGTGAAGCGAAGTTTTGGCAGAATCAGCCCCAGCATTTT
-	TRBV4-1	many	TRBJ2-1	CASSQVGLALSNEQFF	TGCGCCAGCAGCCAAGTAGGGCTAGCTTTGTCCAATGAGCAGTTCTTC
-	TRBV30	many	TRBJ1-2	CAWSVGGDGYTF	TGTGCCTGGAGTGTAGGCGGGGATGGCTACACCTTC
-	TRBV30	-	TRBJ1-6	CAWKFTDRNSPLHF	TGTGCCTGGAAGTTTACGGACAGAAATTCACCCCTCCACTTT
-	TRBV7-2	few	TRBJ1-1	CASSFGAGLNTEAFF	TGTGCCAGCAGCTTCGGGGCTGGACTGAACACTGAAGCTTTCTTT
-	TRBV18	few	TRBJ2-5	CASSPEGNSGETQYF	TGTGCCAGCTCACCGGAAGGAAATAGTGGAGAGACCCAGTACTTC
TRBD1	TRBV19	many	TRBJ2-3	CASNRGELDTQYF	TGTGCCAGTAACAGGGGGGAACTAGATACGCAGTATTTT
TRBD2	TRBV20-1	-	TRBJ2-7	CSAHTLAGDPLEQYF	TGCAGTGCTCACACCCTAGCGGGAGACCCGCTCGAGCAGTACTTC
-	TRBV11-2	-	TRBJ2-3	CASSLEFTSTDTQYF	TGTGCCAGCAGCTTAGAGTTTACTAGCACAGATACGCAGTATTTT
-	TRBV9	few	TRBJ2-7	CASSGTGTPSSYEQYF	TGTGCCAGCAGCGGGACCGGGACTCCCAGCTCCTACGAGCAGTACTTC
-	TRBV12-3/TRBV12-4	many	TRBJ1-1	CASSLGGLRDTEAFF	TGTGCCAGCAGTTTAGGAGGTCTGAGGGACACTGAAGCTTTCTTT
-	TRBV2	few	TRBJ1-2	CASSEDKDPYGYTF	TGTGCCAGCAGTGAAGATAAGGATCCCTATGGCTACACCTTC
TRBD1	TRBV3-1	many	TRBJ1-6	CASSHQGDNSPLHF	TGTGCCAGCAGCCATCAGGGGGATAATTCACCCCTCCACTTT
-	TRBV12-3/TRBV12-4	many	TRBJ2-5	CASSTNTGTETQYF	TGTGCCAGCAGCACGAACACAGGGACGGAGACCCAGTACTTC
-	TRBV4-2	few	TRBJ1-3	CASSQEGLQGSFSGNTIYF	TGTGCCAGCAGCCAAGAGGGGTTGCAGGGGTCTTTCTCTGGAAACACCATATATTTT
TRBD1	TRBV12-3/TRBV12-4	-	TRBJ2-7	CASSFPSGGREQYF	TGTGCCAGCAGTTTCCCATCAGGGGGAAGGGAGCAGTACTTC
TRBD1	TRBV29-1	many	TRBJ1-5	CSVEGTGNQPQHF	TGCAGCGTTGAAGGGACAGGTAATCAGCCCCAGCATTTT
-	TRBV29-1	few	TRBJ2-3	CSVRGELGTDTQYF	TGCAGCGTTAGAGGCGAGCTTGGCACAGATACGCAGTATTTT
-	TRBV6-1	many	TRBJ1-6	CASITPPGQGDSPLHF	TGTGCCAGCATTACCCCGCCAGGACAAGGGGATTCACCCCTCCACTTT
-	TRBV6-1	few	TRBJ1-4	CASSESSLPGGKLFF	TGTGCCAGCAGTGAAAGCAGCCTCCCCGGCGGGAAACTGTTTTTT
-	TRBV7-9	-	TRBJ2-7	CASSLISLGHYEQYF	TGTGCCAGCAGTTTAATCTCCTTAGGGCACTACGAGCAGTACTTC
TRBD2	TRBV24-1	many	TRBJ2-1	CATNSGLAGGGTYNEQFF	TGTGCCACCAACAGTGGACTAGCGGGAGGAGGGACCTACAATGAGCAGTTCTTC
-	TRBV12-3/TRBV12-4	-	TRBJ1-1	CASSLRGGSRGKTEAFF	TGTGCCAGCAGTTTACGGGGGGGATCTAGGGGAAAGACTGAAGCTTTCTTT
TRBD2	TRBV28	many	TRBJ2-3	CASSFSWRGADTQYF	TGTGCCAGCAGTTTTTCGTGGCGGGGGGCAGATACGCAGTATTTT
-	TRBV28	few	TRBJ2-1	CASSLRGMGLYNEQFF	TGTGCCAGCAGTTTAAGGGGGATGGGACTCTACAATGAGCAGTTCTTC
TRBD2	TRBV7-9	-	TRBJ2-1	CASSLVPSGTIYNEQFF	TGTGCCAGCAGCTTAGTCCCTAGCGGGACTATATATAATGAGCAGTTCTTC
-	TRBV20-1	-	TRBJ2-6	CSARDRTAKPGGASVLTF	TGCAGTGCTAGAGACCGGACAGCCAAACCTGGTGGGGCCAGCGTCCTGACTTTC
TRBD1	TRBV29-1	many	TRBJ2-5	CSVEDTGATETQYF	TGCAGCGTTGAGGATACAGGGGCAACGGAGACCCAGTACTTC
TRBD1	TRBV12-3/TRBV12-4	few	TRBJ1-2	CASSQWGTGDYGYTF	TGTGCCAGCAGTCAATGGGGGACAGGAGACTATGGCTACACCTTC
TRBD1	TRBV6-1	-	TRBJ1-1	CAGGTGDSTEAFF	TGTGCCGGGGGGACAGGGGATAGCACTGAAGCTTTCTTT
TRBD1	TRBV4-1	few	TRBJ2-7	CASSQPGTGMWYEQYF	TGCGCCAGCAGCCAACCCGGGACAGGGATGTGGTACGAGCAGTACTTC
TRBD2	TRBV11-3	-	TRBJ2-5	CASRGGRKETQYF	TGTGCCAGCCGGGGCGGGAGGAAAGAGACCCAGTACTTC
-	TRBV11-3	many	TRBJ1-5	CASSLGSEAGQPQHF	TGTGCCAGCAGCTTAGGTAGTGAGGCGGGACAGCCCCAGCATTTT
TRBD2	TRBV9	few	TRBJ2-1	CASSVGSGLLSYNEQFF	TGTGCCAGCAGCGTAGGTAGCGGGCTACTCTCCTACAATGAGCAGTTCTTC
-	TRBV30	many	TRBJ1-1	CAWSVYNLKDRKTEAFF	TGTGCCTGGAGTGTTTATAATCTTAAGGACAGAAAAACTGAAGCTTTCTTT
-	TRBV2	many	TRBJ2-2	CASRSGSNTGELFF	TGTGCCAGCAGGAGCGGTTCTAACACCGGGGAGCTGTTTTTT
-	TRBV7-9	many	TRBJ2-7	CASSLESLAAPYEQYF	TGTGCCAGCAGCTTAGAGTCTCTGGCGGCCCCCTACGAGCAGTACTTC
TRBD2	TRBV5-5	many	TRBJ2-1	CASSPIVAGVVNEQFF	TGTGCCAGCAGCCCCATCGTAGCGGGAGTGGTGAATGAGCAGTTCTTC
-	TRBV6-1	many	TRBJ1-2	CASIQLFSSGEHGYTF	TGTGCCAGCATCCAATTATTCAGTTCGGGGGAGCATGGCTACACCTTC
-	TRBV7-9	few	TRBJ2-1	CASSHPPSDSYNEQFF	TGTGCCAGCAGCCATCCCCCTAGCGATTCCTACAATGAGCAGTTCTTC
-	TRBV20-1	many	TRBJ2-7	CSAPGPSYEQYF	TGCAGTGCTCCGGGACCCTCATACGAGCAGTACTTC
-	TRBV2	many	TRBJ2-1	CASSEPGRSYNEQFF	TGTGCCAGCAGTGAACCAGGGCGCTCCTACAATGAGCAGTTCTTC
-	TRBV20-1	few	TRBJ2-3	CSARDLQRVFSSTDTQYF	TGCAGTGCTAGAGATCTGCAGCGGGTGTTCTCTAGCACAGATACGCAGTATTTT
-	TRBV19	few	TRBJ1-1	CASSMESLNTEAFF	TGTGCCAGTAGTATGGAGAGTTTGAACACTGAAGCTTTCTTT
-	TRBV28	many	TRBJ2-7	CASSPQRGRPYEQYF	TGTGCCAGCAGTCCTCAGAGAGGGAGACCCTACGAGCAGTACTTC
-	TRBV5-6	many	TRBJ1-5	CASSLTQGYYGNQPQHF	TGTGCCAGCAGCTTGACTCAGGGTTATTACGGCAATCAGCCCCAGCATTTT
-	TRBV5-1	-	TRBJ2-2	CASSAEGGELFF	TGCGCCAGCAGCGCAGAGGGTGGGGAGCTGTTTTTT
-	TRBV3-1	-	TRBJ2-7	CASSQDISRSYEQYF	TGTGCCAGCAGCCAAGACATATCGCGCAGCTACGAGCAGTACTTC
-	TRBV11-2	-	TRBJ2-2	CASSLSSGELFF	TGTGCCAGCAGCTTATCGTCGGGGGAGCTGTTTTTT
TRBD2	TRBV5-4	few	TRBJ2-7	CASRREGLHEQYF	TGTGCCAGCAGACGGGAGGGCCTACACGAGCAGTACTTC
-	TRBV25-1	many	TRBJ1-2	CASQRGAQTGYTF	TGTGCCAGCCAAAGAGGGGCGCAGACGGGCTACACCTTC
-	TRBV20-1	few	TRBJ2-7	CSARESLGQYF	TGCAGTGCTAGAGAAAGCCTGGGGCAGTACTTC
TRBD1	TRBV20-1	many	TRBJ1-1	CSARLLGQPQNTEAFF	TGCAGTGCTAGACTCCTGGGACAGCCTCAGAACACTGAAGCTTTCTTT
-	TRBV4-1	few	TRBJ2-1	CASSQEGTGGSYNEQFF	TGCGCCAGCAGCCAAGAGGGTACTGGCGGATCCTACAATGAGCAGTTCTTC
-	TRBV27	-	TRBJ2-7	CASSLSAGGTYEQYF	TGTGCCAGCAGTTTATCGGCAGGGGGGACCTACGAGCAGTACTTC
TRBD2	TRBV19	many	TRBJ2-1	CASSMGLAVDEQFF	TGTGCCAGTAGTATGGGACTAGCGGTAGATGAGCAGTTCTTC